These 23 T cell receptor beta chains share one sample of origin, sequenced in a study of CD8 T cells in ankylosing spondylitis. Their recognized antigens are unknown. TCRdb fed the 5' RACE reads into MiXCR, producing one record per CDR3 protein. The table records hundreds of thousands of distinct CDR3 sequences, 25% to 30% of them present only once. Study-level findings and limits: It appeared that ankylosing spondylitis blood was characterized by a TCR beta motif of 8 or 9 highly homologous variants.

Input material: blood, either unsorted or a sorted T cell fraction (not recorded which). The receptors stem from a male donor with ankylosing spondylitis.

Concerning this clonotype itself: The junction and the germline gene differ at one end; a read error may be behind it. CDR3 amino acids: CASSQTRSGPLAF. In DNA, the CDR3 is TGTGCCAGCAGCCAAACTAGGTCCGGACCCCTCGCCTTC. The chain joins TRBV3-1 to TRBJ1-2; D ambiguous. Germline V gives CDR1 LGHDT, CDR2 YNNKEL (reference sequence). CDR3 length equals 13 residues.

The CDR3 bases are TGTGCCACCACCCGGGACAGGGGGCAAGAGACCCAGTACTTC. Its translation is CATTRDRGQETQYF. The chain joins TRBV15 to TRBJ2-5, with TRBD1 matching over 11 bases. Germline CDR1 and CDR2: LNHNV and YYDKDF (reference sequence). V was pared by 7 bases and J by 2 bases, with 3 bases of the junction left unmatched. There are 14 residues in the CDR3.

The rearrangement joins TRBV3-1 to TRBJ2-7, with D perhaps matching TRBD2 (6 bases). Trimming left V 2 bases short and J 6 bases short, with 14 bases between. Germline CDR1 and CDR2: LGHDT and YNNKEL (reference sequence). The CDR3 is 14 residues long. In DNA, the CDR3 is TGTGCCAGCAGCCAATCGGGGGTGGTTGGCGAGCAGTACGTC. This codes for CASSQSGVVGEQYV.

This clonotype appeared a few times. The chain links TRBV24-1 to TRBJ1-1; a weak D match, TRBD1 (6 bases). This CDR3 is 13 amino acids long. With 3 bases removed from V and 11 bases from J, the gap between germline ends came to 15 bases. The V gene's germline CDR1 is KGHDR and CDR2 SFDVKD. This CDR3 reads CATSDVGQSRAFF. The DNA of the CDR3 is TGTGCCACCAGTGATGTCGGACAGTCGCGGGCTTTCTTT.

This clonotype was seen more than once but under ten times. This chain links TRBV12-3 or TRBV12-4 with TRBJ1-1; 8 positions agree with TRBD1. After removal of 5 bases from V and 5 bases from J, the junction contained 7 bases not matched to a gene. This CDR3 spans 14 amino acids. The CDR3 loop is CASSGWTGITEAFF. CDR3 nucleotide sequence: TGTGCCAGCAGTGGATGGACAGGGATTACTGAAGCTTTCTTT.

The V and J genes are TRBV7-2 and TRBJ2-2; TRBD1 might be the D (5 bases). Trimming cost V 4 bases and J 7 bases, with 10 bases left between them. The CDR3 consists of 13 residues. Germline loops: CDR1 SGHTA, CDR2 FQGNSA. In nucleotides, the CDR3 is TGTGCCAGCAGCTCTCAGGGCCTCGGGGAGCTGTTTTTT. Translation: CASSSQGLGELFF.

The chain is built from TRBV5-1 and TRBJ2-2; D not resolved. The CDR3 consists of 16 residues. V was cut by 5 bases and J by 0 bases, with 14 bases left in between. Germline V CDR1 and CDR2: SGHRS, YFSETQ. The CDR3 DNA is TGCGCCAGCAGTTTCGGACGGCGTCCGAACACCGGGGAGCTGTTTTTT. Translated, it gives CASSFGRRPNTGELFF.

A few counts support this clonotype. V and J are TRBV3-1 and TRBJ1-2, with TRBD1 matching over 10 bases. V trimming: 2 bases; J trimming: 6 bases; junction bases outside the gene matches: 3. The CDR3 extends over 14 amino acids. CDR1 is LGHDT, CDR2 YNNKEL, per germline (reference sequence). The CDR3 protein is CASSQTDRGHGYTF. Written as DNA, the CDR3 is TGTGCCAGCAGCCAAACCGACAGGGGGCATGGCTACACCTTC.

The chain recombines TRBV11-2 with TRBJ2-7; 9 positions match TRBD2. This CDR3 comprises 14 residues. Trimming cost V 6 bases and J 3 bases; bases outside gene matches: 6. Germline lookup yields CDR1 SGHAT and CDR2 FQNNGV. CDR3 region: CASRRAGGVYEQYF. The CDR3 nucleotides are TGTGCCAGCAGACGGGCGGGGGGGGTCTACGAGCAGTACTTC.

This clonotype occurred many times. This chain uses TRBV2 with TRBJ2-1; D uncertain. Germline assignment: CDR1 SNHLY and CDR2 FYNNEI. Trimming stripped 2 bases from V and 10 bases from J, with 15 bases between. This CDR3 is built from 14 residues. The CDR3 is CASSERVAPAEQFF. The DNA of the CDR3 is TGTGCCAGCAGTGAACGGGTTGCGCCAGCGGAGCAGTTCTTC.

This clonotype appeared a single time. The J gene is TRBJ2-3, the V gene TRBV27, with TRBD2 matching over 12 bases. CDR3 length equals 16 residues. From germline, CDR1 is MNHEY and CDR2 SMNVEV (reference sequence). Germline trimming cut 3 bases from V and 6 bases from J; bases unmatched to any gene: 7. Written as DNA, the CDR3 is TGTGCCAGCAGTTTCATCGCTAGCGGGAGGGTTGATACGCAGTATTTT. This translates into CASSFIASGRVDTQYF.

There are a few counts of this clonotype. The CDR3 loop reads CSGQGGTDTQYF. DNA for the CDR3: TGCAGTGGACAGGGAGGCACAGATACGCAGTATTTT. The chain combines TRBV20-1 with TRBJ2-3, with TRBD1 matching 7 bases. Germline assignment: CDR1 DFQATT and CDR2 SNEGSKA (reference sequence). The CDR3 sequence is 12 residues long. J lost 1 base, V lost 7 bases, and 2 bases had no gene match.

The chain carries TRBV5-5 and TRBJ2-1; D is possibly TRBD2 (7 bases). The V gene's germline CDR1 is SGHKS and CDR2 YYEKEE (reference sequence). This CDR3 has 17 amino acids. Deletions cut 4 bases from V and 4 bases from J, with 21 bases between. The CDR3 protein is CASSLGGGELSYNEQFF. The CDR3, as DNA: TGTGCCAGCAGCCTAGGGGGAGGGGAACTCTCTTACAATGAGCAGTTCTTC.

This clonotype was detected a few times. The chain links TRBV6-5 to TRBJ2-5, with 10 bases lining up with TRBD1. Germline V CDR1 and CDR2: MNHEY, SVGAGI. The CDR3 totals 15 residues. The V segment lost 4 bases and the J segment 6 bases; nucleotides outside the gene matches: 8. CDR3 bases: TGTGCCAGCAGTTTAAGGGACAGGGGTGGGAAGACCCAGTACTTC. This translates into CASSLRDRGGKTQYF.

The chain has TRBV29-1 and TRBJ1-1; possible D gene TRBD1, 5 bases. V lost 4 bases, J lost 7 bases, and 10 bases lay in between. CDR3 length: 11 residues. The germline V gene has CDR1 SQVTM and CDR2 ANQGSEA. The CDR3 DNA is TGCAGCGTTGCCGGGACTGGTGAAGCTTTCTTT. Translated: CSVAGTGEAFF.

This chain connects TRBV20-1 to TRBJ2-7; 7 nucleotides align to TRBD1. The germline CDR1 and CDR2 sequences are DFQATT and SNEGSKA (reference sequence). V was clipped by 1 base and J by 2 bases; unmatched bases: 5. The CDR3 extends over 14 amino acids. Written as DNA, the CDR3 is TGCAGTGCTAGAGCCAGACAGGGAACCTACGAGCAGTACTTC. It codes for CSARARQGTYEQYF.

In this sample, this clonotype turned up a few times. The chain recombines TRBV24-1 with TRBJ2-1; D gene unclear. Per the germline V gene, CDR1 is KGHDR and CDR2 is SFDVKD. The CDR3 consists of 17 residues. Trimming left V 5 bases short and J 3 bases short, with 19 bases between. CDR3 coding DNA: TGTGCCACCAGTGTGAAACCCCGCGACCGACGCTACAATGAGCAGTTCTTC. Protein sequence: CATSVKPRDRRYNEQFF.

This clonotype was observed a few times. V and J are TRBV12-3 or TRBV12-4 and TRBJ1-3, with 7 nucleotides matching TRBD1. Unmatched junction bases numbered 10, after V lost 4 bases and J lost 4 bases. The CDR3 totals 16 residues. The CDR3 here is CASSSPYRGKGNTIYF. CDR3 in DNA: TGTGCCAGCAGTTCGCCCTACAGGGGAAAAGGAAACACCATATATTTT.

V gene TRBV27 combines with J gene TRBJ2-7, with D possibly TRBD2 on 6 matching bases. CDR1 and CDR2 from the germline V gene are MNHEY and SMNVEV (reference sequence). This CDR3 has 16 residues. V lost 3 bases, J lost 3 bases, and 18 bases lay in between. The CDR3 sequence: CASSFSPGTSSYEQYF. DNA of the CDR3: TGTGCCAGCAGTTTCAGCCCCGGGACTTCCAGCTACGAGCAGTACTTC.

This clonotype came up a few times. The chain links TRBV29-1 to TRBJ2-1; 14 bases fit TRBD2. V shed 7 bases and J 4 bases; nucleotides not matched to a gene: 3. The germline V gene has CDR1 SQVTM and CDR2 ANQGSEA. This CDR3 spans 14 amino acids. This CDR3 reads CSAGTSGRYNEQFF. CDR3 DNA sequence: TGCAGCGCGGGGACTAGCGGGAGATACAATGAGCAGTTCTTC.

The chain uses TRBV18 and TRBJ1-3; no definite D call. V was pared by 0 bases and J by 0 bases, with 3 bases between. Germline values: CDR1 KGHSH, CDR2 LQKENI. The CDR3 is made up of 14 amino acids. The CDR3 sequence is CASSPPFSGNTIYF. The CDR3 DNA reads TGTGCCAGCTCACCACCTTTCTCTGGAAACACCATATATTTT.

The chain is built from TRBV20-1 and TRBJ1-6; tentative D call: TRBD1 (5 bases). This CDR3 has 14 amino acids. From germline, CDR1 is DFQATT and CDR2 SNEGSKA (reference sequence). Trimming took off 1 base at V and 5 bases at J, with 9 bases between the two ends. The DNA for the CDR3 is TGCAGTGCTAGAGGGGGGACTAATAATTCACCCCTCCACTTT. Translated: CSARGGTNNSPLHF.

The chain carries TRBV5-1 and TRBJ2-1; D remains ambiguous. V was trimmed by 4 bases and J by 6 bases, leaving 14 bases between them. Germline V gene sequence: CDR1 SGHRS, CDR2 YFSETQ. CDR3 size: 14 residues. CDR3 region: CASSPRTVGNEQFF. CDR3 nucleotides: TGCGCCAGCAGCCCCCGTACCGTCGGCAATGAGCAGTTCTTC.